The next 9 T cell receptor beta chains were all read from a single sample in a study of shared clonotypes between healthy human individuals. Some clones are missing from TCRdb's copy, which holds only in-frame ones; the method was immunoSEQ multiplex PCR. This sample has a few hundred thousand clones, with about 96% found just once. The sample comprised memory CD8+ T cells sorted from blood. Documented subset: CD45RO+ cells pooled with CCR7-negative TemRA cells. These receptors were taken from a man in his thirties or forties in good health.

The genes are TRBV27 and TRBJ1-1; possibly TRBD1 for D (6 bases). Germline V gene sequence: CDR1 MNHEY, CDR2 SMNVEV (reference sequence). Trimming pared 8 bases from V and 0 bases from J, leaving 22 bases between. This CDR3 comprises 17 residues. As DNA, the CDR3 is TGTGCCAGCGGTCCGGGGGCCTGGGGGCATATGAACACTGAAGCTTTCTTT. This sequence encodes CASGPGAWGHMNTEAFF.

This clone was observed once. The chain links TRBV7-8 to TRBJ2-7; 8 positions match TRBD2. V lost 3 bases, J lost 0 bases, and 1 base stayed unmatched. Germline assignment: CDR1 SGHVS and CDR2 FQNEAQ. The CDR3 has 14 amino acids. The CDR3 DNA reads as TGTGCCAGCAGCTTCGGGAGGGTCTCCTACGAGCAGTACTTC. It translates to CASSFGRVSYEQYF.

This chain links TRBV15 with TRBJ2-5, with D tentatively TRBD2 (7 bases). Trimming removed 0 bases from V and 2 bases from J, with 22 bases in between. CDR1 is LNHNV, CDR2 YYDKDF, per germline (reference sequence). CDR3 size: 19 residues. The CDR3 here is CATSREGAGEGSWQETQYF. Here the CDR3 DNA reads TGTGCCACCAGCAGAGAGGGGGCGGGAGAGGGTAGTTGGCAAGAGACCCAGTACTTC.

This clone has only one observation. This chain links TRBV7-8 with TRBJ2-4; 7 positions match TRBD1. CDR3 length: 16 amino acids. Germline V gene data show CDR1 as SGHVS and CDR2 as FQNEAQ. V lost 5 bases, J lost 0 bases, and 7 bases stayed unmatched. CDR3 amino acids: CASSTGQTLAKNIQYF. DNA for the CDR3: TGTGCCAGCAGCACGGGACAGACATTAGCCAAAAACATTCAGTACTTC.

The chain combines TRBV27 with TRBJ2-7, with TRBD1 matching over 8 bases. V shed 6 bases, J shed 6 bases, and the junction held 4 bases outside the gene matches. The CDR3 consists of 12 residues. Germline V CDR1 and CDR2: MNHEY, SMNVEV (reference sequence). The CDR3 loop reads CASRTGVGEQYF. DNA of the CDR3: TGTGCCAGCAGGACAGGGGTCGGCGAGCAGTACTTC.

The chain uses TRBV27 and TRBJ2-5; D may be TRBD1 or TRBD2 (8 bases each). The CDR3 has 17 residues. Trimming took 5 bases from V and 4 from J, leaving 23 bases between them. The V gene's germline CDR1 is MNHEY and CDR2 SMNVEV (reference sequence). CDR3: CASSPTDRGLGRETQYF. The CDR3 bases are TGTGCCAGCAGTCCGACCGACAGGGGACTAGGCAGAGAGACCCAGTACTTC.

This chain links TRBV7-9 with TRBJ2-3; possible D gene TRBD2, 5 bases. CDR3 length: 14 amino acids. CDR1 SEHNR and CDR2 FQNEAQ come from the germline V gene (reference sequence). Trimming shortened V by 0 bases and J by 4 bases, and 8 bases separated the two germline ends. CDR3 sequence reads: CASSLAGDADTQYF. The DNA of the CDR3 is TGTGCCAGCAGCTTAGCGGGAGACGCAGATACGCAGTATTTT.

The gene calls are TRBV10-1 and TRBJ2-1; perhaps TRBD2 as D (6 bases). CDR3 size: 13 residues. The germline gives CDR1 WNHNN, CDR2 SYGVQD (reference sequence). Trimming took 3 bases from V and 12 from J, leaving 15 bases between them. The CDR3 bases are TGCGCCAGCAGTGATCCGGGAGCCCAGGTGCAGTTCTTC. It is translated as CASSDPGAQVQFF.

This sequence joins TRBV7-9 and TRBJ1-1; perhaps TRBD1 as D (6 bases). Trimming pared 6 bases from V and 7 bases from J, leaving 12 bases between. This CDR3 spans 12 amino acids. Germline V gene sequence: CDR1 SEHNR, CDR2 FQNEAQ (reference sequence). The CDR3 loop reads CASSRGPGEAFF. The CDR3 DNA follows: TGTGCCAGCAGTCGGGGGCCAGGTGAAGCTTTCTTT.